This entry lists 32 T cell receptor beta chains sequenced from one sample in a study of blood T cell repertoires in COVID-19. Sequenced by immunoSEQ multiplex PCR; TCRdb stores in-frame clones only, minus some. The table records about 340,000 clones, 83% of them present only once. Sequences were obtained from peripheral blood. The receptors were gathered from a young man with active or convalescent COVID-19.

This sequence joins TRBV6-2 or TRBV6-3 and TRBJ2-7, with 8 bases lining up with TRBD2. Per germline, CDR1 MNHEY and CDR2 SVGEGT. CDR3 length equals 14 residues. Germline trimming cut 2 bases from V and 8 bases from J; bases unmatched to any gene: 8. CDR3 sequence: CASSYPGGDSKQYF. The CDR3 DNA follows: TGTGCCAGCAGTTACCCCGGGGGGGATTCGAAGCAGTACTTC.

The V and J genes are TRBV7-2 and TRBJ2-1; D is unresolved. Germline CDR1 SGHTA, CDR2 FQGNSA. V was cut by 3 bases and J by 9 bases, with 6 bases left in between. The CDR3 extends over 11 amino acids. CDR3: CASSFLSEQFF. The CDR3 DNA reads as TGTGCCAGCAGCTTTCTCAGTGAGCAGTTCTTC. Supplemented by reference TRBV7-2 and TRBJ2-1, the full variable domain reads GAGVSQSPSNKVTEKGKDVELRCDPISGHTALYWYRQSLGQGLEFLIYFQGNSAPDKSGLPSDRFSAERTGGSVSTLTIQRTQQEDSAVYLCASSFLSEQFFGPGTRLTVL.

V usage is TRBV6-5 and J usage is TRBJ1-1; D perhaps matches TRBD1 (5 bases). The CDR3 totals 13 residues. Trimming stripped 6 bases from V and 0 bases from J, with 8 bases between. CDR1 and CDR2 from the germline V gene are MNHEY and SVGAGI. Here the CDR3 reads CASRNRMNTEAFF. The CDR3 DNA is TGTGCCAGCAGAAACAGGATGAACACTGAAGCTTTCTTT.

V and J are TRBV9 and TRBJ2-3; 12 bases fit TRBD1. The germline gives CDR1 SGDLS, CDR2 YYNGEE. V gave up 1 base and J gave up 0 bases; unmatched junction bases: 9. The CDR3 runs 19 residues. In nucleotides, the CDR3 is TGTGCCAGCAGCGTATCTATTGGGACAGGGGGCGCTAGCACAGATACGCAGTATTTT. Translation gives CASSVSIGTGGASTDTQYF.

The chain links TRBV7-3 to TRBJ2-3; TRBD2 aligns across 9 bases. Germline trimming cut 2 bases from V and 7 bases from J; bases unmatched to any gene: 4. In germline, CDR1 is SGHTA, CDR2 FQGTGA. This CDR3 has 14 residues. CDR3 amino acids: CASSLASGMNTQYF. In DNA, the CDR3 is TGTGCCAGCAGCTTAGCTAGCGGGATGAATACGCAGTATTTT.

With respect to this clone: At one of its ends the junction is not consistent with the germline gene, which may arise from a read error. The chain recombines TRBV5-4 with TRBJ2-1, with TRBD1 matching 8 bases. Germline-derived CDR1 and CDR2 are SGHNT and YYREEE (reference sequence). CDR3 length equals 14 residues. The CDR3 sequence is CASRLDREHNEQFF. In nucleotides, the CDR3 is TGTGCCAGCAGGTTGGACAGGGAGCACAATGAGCAGTTCTTC. The complete variable domain, with remaining parts taken from reference TRBV5-4 and TRBJ2-1, reads ETGVTQSPTHLIKTRGQQVTLRCSSQSGHNTVSWYQQALGQGPQFIFQYYREEENGRGNFPPRFSGLQFPNYSSELNVNALELDDSALYLCASRLDREHNEQFFGPGTRLTVL.

The V call is TRBV2, the J call TRBJ2-7; TRBD1 might be the D (7 bases). V lost 8 bases and J 7 bases, leaving 18 bases between the germline ends. The CDR3 totals 13 residues. Germline values: CDR1 SNHLY, CDR2 FYNNEI. CDR3 sequence reads: CASGPFQGGEQYF. CDR3 bases: TGTGCCAGCGGCCCCTTCCAGGGGGGAGAGCAGTACTTC.

The chain has TRBV6-6 and TRBJ2-5, with 14 bases identical to TRBD2. Germline V CDR1 and CDR2: MNHNY, SVGAGI (reference sequence). V gave up 6 bases and J gave up 5 bases; unmatched junction bases: 5. This CDR3 has 15 amino acids. The DNA for the CDR3 is TGTGCCAGCAGCCGGACTAGCGGGAGGTCCGAGACCCAGTACTTC. Its protein is CASSRTSGRSETQYF.

The chain has TRBV28 and TRBJ1-4; 8 nucleotides line up with TRBD1. Germline loops: CDR1 MDHEN, CDR2 SYDVKM. The CDR3 loop spans 14 amino acids. After removal of 6 bases from V and 3 bases from J, the junction contained 3 bases not matched to a gene. The CDR3 spells CASRMDRANEKLFF. In DNA, the CDR3 is TGTGCCAGCAGGATGGACAGGGCTAATGAAAAACTGTTTTTT. Using reference TRBV28 and TRBJ1-4 for the parts outside the CDR3, the full variable domain is DVKVTQSSRYLVKRTGEKVFLECVQDMDHENMFWYRQDPGLGLRLIYFSYDVKMKEKGDIPEGYSVSREKKERFSLILESASTNQTSMYLCASRMDRANEKLFFGSGTQLSVL.

The CDR3 is CASSQDRVQPQHF. The DNA of the CDR3 is TGCGCCAGCAGCCAGGACAGGGTGCAGCCCCAGCATTTT. This rearrangement joins TRBV4-3 to TRBJ1-5, with 8 bases identical to TRBD1. The V segment lost 3 bases and the J segment 7 bases; nucleotides outside the gene matches: 2. Germline CDR1 LGHNA, CDR2 YSLEER. CDR3 length equals 13 residues.

The rearrangement links TRBV6-1 to TRBJ2-1, with 11 positions matching TRBD2. V was clipped by 3 bases and J by 6 bases; unmatched bases: 13. There are 18 residues in the CDR3. CDR1 and CDR2 from the germline V gene are MNHNS and SASEGT. CDR3 region: CASSDRVHGTSGRNEQFF. CDR3 nucleotides: TGTGCCAGCAGTGACAGGGTCCACGGGACTAGCGGCCGCAATGAGCAGTTCTTC.

The chain is built from TRBV3-1 (or the pseudogene TRBV3-2) and TRBJ1-5; perhaps TRBD1 as D (6 bases). The CDR3 has 15 amino acids. V was shortened by 5 bases and J by 3 bases, with 14 bases between the two germline ends. Looked up from germline, CDR1 is LGHDT and CDR2 is YNNKEL (reference sequence). The DNA for the CDR3 is TGTGCCAGCAGCGGACGCCCAGGGGCCAATCAGCCCCAGCATTTT. This codes for CASSGRPGANQPQHF.

V gene TRBV3-1 (or the pseudogene TRBV3-2) combines with J gene TRBJ1-1, with unresolved D. V was trimmed by 1 base and J by 4 bases, leaving 13 bases between them. CDR3 length: 15 residues. Germline CDR1 and CDR2: LGHDT and YNNKEL (reference sequence). CDR3 DNA: TGTGCCAGCAGCCAAGTTGGACGGGCGGGCACTGAAGCTTTCTTT. Translated: CASSQVGRAGTEAFF.

This rearrangement joins TRBV6-1 to TRBJ2-7; D might be TRBD2 (6 bases). Germline-derived CDR1 and CDR2 are MNHNS and SASEGT. The CDR3 length is 14 residues. V lost 2 bases, J lost 4 bases, and 12 bases lay in between. CDR3 DNA: TGTGCCAGCAGTGAACCCGGGAGCGGGTACGAGCAGTACTTC. This encodes CASSEPGSGYEQYF.

This clone was seen more than once but under ten times. The rearrangement links TRBV27 to TRBJ1-1; D ambiguous. CDR1 and CDR2 (germline): MNHEY, SMNVEV (reference sequence). The CDR3 contains 14 residues. Trimming took off 0 bases at V and 4 bases at J, with 9 bases between the two ends. Here the CDR3 reads CASSLSRYGTEAFF. In nucleotides, the CDR3 is TGTGCCAGCAGTTTATCCAGGTACGGCACTGAAGCTTTCTTT.

The sample holds one count of this clone. The CDR3 nucleotides read TGCGCCAGCAGCCAAAGCCGGGACAGGGGGTTTGTAAACACCATATATTTT. Protein product: CASSQSRDRGFVNTIYF. The chain combines TRBV4-1 with TRBJ1-3; 11 positions match TRBD1. The CDR3 covers 17 residues. The V gene end was trimmed by 2 bases and the J gene end by 6 bases; junction bases not matched to a gene: 9. Germline V gene lookup returns CDR1 MGHRA and CDR2 YSYEKL.

In DNA, the CDR3 is TGTGCCAGCAGTGGGATGGGGACAGGGATTCAGCCCCAGCATTTT. Translated: CASSGMGTGIQPQHF. The chain is built from TRBV2 and TRBJ1-5; TRBD1 agrees at 9 bases. J lost 6 bases, V lost 4 bases, and 7 bases had no gene match. CDR3 size: 15 residues. Germline V gene sequence: CDR1 SNHLY, CDR2 FYNNEI. The full variable domain, in which reference TRBV2 and TRBJ1-5 provide the parts outside the CDR3, is EPEVTQTPSHQVTQMGQEVILRCVPISNHLYFYWYRQILGQKVEFLVSFYNNEISEKSEIFDDQFSVERPDGSNFTLKIRSTKLEDSAMYFCASSGMGTGIQPQHFGDGTRLSIL.

The sample holds one count of this clone. The chain recombines TRBV7-2 with TRBJ2-1, with 7 bases that match TRBD2. V lost 5 bases to trimming and J lost 5 bases; unmatched junction nucleotides: 9. CDR1 and CDR2 (germline): SGHTA, FQGNSA. The CDR3 contains 15 residues. This chain's CDR3 is CASSPSGLADNEQFF. The CDR3 bases are TGTGCCAGCAGCCCAAGCGGGCTAGCGGACAATGAGCAGTTCTTC.

J is TRBJ1-4 and V is TRBV11-3; 10 nucleotides agree with TRBD1. V shed 5 bases and J 7 bases; nucleotides not matched to a gene: 4. The CDR3 consists of 14 residues. Germline lookup yields CDR1 SGHNT and CDR2 YENEEA. The CDR3 spells CASSMTGGSEKLFF. The CDR3 DNA sequence: TGTGCCAGCAGCATGACAGGGGGCAGTGAAAAACTGTTTTTT.

V is TRBV7-2 and J is TRBJ1-1; tentatively, D is TRBD1 (6 bases). There are 14 residues in the CDR3. V lost 5 bases, J lost 0 bases, and 10 bases lay in between. The germline CDR1 and CDR2 sequences are SGHTA and FQGNSA. CDR3 in DNA: TGTGCCAGCAGCCCTTGGGGGCTGAACACTGAAGCTTTCTTT. It is translated as CASSPWGLNTEAFF. The full variable domain, in which reference TRBV7-2 and TRBJ1-1 provide the parts outside the CDR3, is GAGVSQSPSNKVTEKGKDVELRCDPISGHTALYWYRQSLGQGLEFLIYFQGNSAPDKSGLPSDRFSAERTGGSVSTLTIQRTQQEDSAVYLCASSPWGLNTEAFFGQGTRLTVV.

This chain's CDR3 is CATASGNYGYTF. The CDR3 region has the DNA TGTGCCACGGCATCAGGGAACTATGGCTACACCTTC. The chain has TRBV10-3 and TRBJ1-2; the D gene is possibly TRBD1 (5 bases). CDR1 is ENHRY, CDR2 SYGVKD, per germline. The CDR3 has 12 residues. The ends were cut back, 10 bases at V and 2 bases at J, with 11 bases in the middle.

CDR3 amino acids: CASSPPGQGNSPLHF. The CDR3 DNA sequence: TGTGCCAGCAGCCCACCTGGACAGGGGAACTCACCCCTCCACTTT. The chain has TRBV7-9 and TRBJ1-6, with TRBD1 matching over 9 bases. The ends lost 5 bases at V and 10 bases at J; junction bases unmatched: 9. Germline V CDR1 and CDR2: SEHNR, FQNEAQ (reference sequence). CDR3 length equals 15 residues.

The chain employs TRBV15 and TRBJ1-1; 9 positions match TRBD1. Germline CDR1 is LNHNV and CDR2 is YYDKDF (reference sequence). The V segment lost 4 bases and the J segment 7 bases; nucleotides outside the gene matches: 4. This CDR3 spans 13 amino acids. The CDR3 DNA reads TGTGCCACCAGCAAAAGGACAGGGGATGAAGCTTTCTTT. It encodes CATSKRTGDEAFF.

The chain couples TRBV19 to TRBJ1-1; a weak D match, TRBD1 (6 bases). This CDR3 region has 13 residues. The germline V and J ends were trimmed by 8 bases and 5 bases, with 15 bases remaining between them. Germline CDR1 is LNHDA and CDR2 is SQIVND (reference sequence). CDR3 bases: TGTGCCAGTGGATCGACAGGCAGGACTGAAGCTTTCTTT. It encodes CASGSTGRTEAFF.

The chain uses TRBV3-1 (or the pseudogene TRBV3-2) and TRBJ2-6; possibly TRBD1 for D (5 bases). CDR3 length: 18 residues. The germline CDR1 and CDR2 sequences are LGHDT and YNNKEL (reference sequence). Trimming removed 1 base from V and 0 bases from J, with 13 bases in between. Here the CDR3 reads CASSQGGLLNSGANVLTF. CDR3 DNA: TGTGCCAGCAGCCAAGGGGGCCTTTTGAACTCTGGGGCCAACGTCCTGACTTTC.

In its sample, this clone was seen once. The rearrangement links TRBV27 to TRBJ1-5; 7 bases are shared with TRBD1. Germline CDR1 reads MNHEY; CDR2 reads SMNVEV (reference sequence). V shed 0 bases, J shed 4 bases, and the junction held 6 bases outside the gene matches. This CDR3 is 16 amino acids long. This CDR3 reads CASSLSGQGGNQPQHF. DNA of the CDR3: TGTGCCAGCAGTTTATCGGGGCAGGGGGGTAATCAGCCCCAGCATTTT.

This sequence joins TRBV29-1 and TRBJ2-1; TRBD2 is a possible D gene (7 bases). The length of the CDR3 is 14 residues. V lost 4 bases and J lost 5, with 15 bases in between. The germline V gene encodes CDR1 SQVTM and CDR2 ANQGSEA. The CDR3 DNA reads as TGCAGCGTTGGACAACAGGGAGGGGACAATGAGCAGTTCTTC. It codes for CSVGQQGGDNEQFF.

This clone came up once. V usage is TRBV28 and J usage is TRBJ2-2; TRBD1 is a possible D gene (6 bases). V was trimmed by 4 bases and J by 1 base, leaving 7 bases between them. The CDR3 totals 14 residues. Germline loops: CDR1 MDHEN, CDR2 SYDVKM. CDR3 nucleotide sequence: TGTGCCAGCAGTTCGGGACAGAACACCGGGGAGCTGTTTTTT. Translating it yields CASSSGQNTGELFF.

V usage is TRBV5-5 and J usage is TRBJ2-2; 8 bases fit TRBD2. Trimming cost V 0 bases and J 5 bases; bases outside gene matches: 9. Per germline, CDR1 SGHKS and CDR2 YYEKEE (reference sequence). CDR3 length equals 17 residues. CDR3 region: CASSLEWGTSRTGELFF. CDR3 bases: TGTGCCAGCAGCTTGGAATGGGGGACTAGTAGAACCGGGGAGCTGTTTTTT. Full variable domain (outside the CDR3, taken from reference TRBV5-5 and TRBJ2-2): DAGVTQSPTHLIKTRGQQVTLRCSPISGHKSVSWYQQVLGQGPQFIFQYYEKEERGRGNFPDRFSARQFPNYSSELNVNALLLGDSALYLCASSLEWGTSRTGELFFGEGSRLTVL.

The chain uses TRBV7-9 and TRBJ2-1; the D gene is possibly TRBD2 (6 bases). The CDR3 consists of 15 residues. Trimming left V 4 bases short and J 4 bases short, with 14 bases between. CDR1 and CDR2 (germline): SEHNR, FQNEAQ (reference sequence). CDR3 in amino acids: CASSSRDFIYNEQFF. CDR3 DNA sequence: TGTGCCAGCAGCTCCCGGGACTTCATTTACAATGAGCAGTTCTTC.

The chain links TRBV28 to TRBJ1-2; 8 bases line up with TRBD1. The CDR3 totals 16 residues. Germline CDR1 reads MDHEN; CDR2 reads SYDVKM. V gave up 4 bases and J gave up 0 bases; unmatched junction bases: 7. The CDR3 region is CASSSWATGANYGYTF. In DNA form, the CDR3 reads TGTGCCAGCAGTTCCTGGGCGACAGGGGCTAACTATGGCTACACCTTC.

CDR3 coding DNA: TGTGCCAGCAGCCCTCCGGGACAGAGGTACGAGCAGTACTTC. Amino acids: CASSPPGQRYEQYF. The chain recombines TRBV7-2 with TRBJ2-7; the match to TRBD1 covers 7 bases. After removal of 5 bases from V and 4 bases from J, the junction contained 8 bases not matched to a gene. From germline, CDR1 is SGHTA and CDR2 FQGNSA. CDR3 length equals 14 residues.